This T cell receptor beta chain was profiled in a study of T cell repertoires in cytomegalovirus infection. Study summary: TCR beta signatures that were public indicated CMV infection and matching HLA type.

Comment on this clonotype: The antigen is unknown.

TCRdb analysed the reads with MiXCR anew, one entry per CDR3 protein. The sample records around 100,000 distinct CDR3 sequences, roughly a tenth being singletons. Trimming removed 2 bases from V and 1 base from J, with 16 bases in between. The CDR3 contains 17 residues. Germline V lookup: CDR1 MNHEY, CDR2 SVGAGI. General study points: Clonotypes of TCR beta that were HLA-C-restricted and CMV-specific dominated the ex vivo response. Public TCR beta family frequency separated CMV-and-HLA carriers, including in an independent cohort.

This receptor was taken from a human donor in good health (CMV status not recorded). Some clones in this sample may be carry-over from other donors' samples. V gene TRBV6-5 combines with J gene TRBJ2-3; D tentatively reads TRBD1 or TRBD2 (5 bases each). The sequenced sample consisted of PBMCs, sequenced either directly or after in vitro stimulation (not recorded which). The CDR3 region is CASSYLGTDLGTDTQYF. The CDR3 DNA follows: TGTGCCAGCAGTTACCTGGGGACGGACCTCGGCACAGATACGCAGTATTTT.